This T cell receptor beta chain was found in a study of shared clonotypes between healthy human individuals. Generated by immunoSEQ multiplex PCR, the TCRdb table keeps only in-frame clones and is missing some. The sample shows about 360,000 clones, about 73% of them seen only once. Trimming cost V 3 bases and J 3 bases; bases outside gene matches: 9. This CDR3 region has 16 residues. From germline, CDR1 is SGDLS and CDR2 YYNGEE. The sequenced sample consisted of memory CD4+ T cells sorted from blood. Sample subset: CD45RA-negative fraction. The V call is TRBV9, the J call TRBJ1-2; TRBD1 agrees at 9 bases. The clonotype comes from a man under 40 in good health. The CDR3 coding sequence is TGTGCCAGCAGCGCCCCTCTGACAGGGGGGGACTATGGCTACACCTTC. This codes for CASSAPLTGGDYGYTF.